The clone carrying this T cell receptor (beta chain) has at least ten counts. Its cognate antigen is unknown. The library gave individual cDNA molecules unique molecular identifiers. MiXCR, run by TCRdb on the RACE reads, gives a single entry per CDR3 protein. Among tens of thousands of distinct CDR3 sequences listed, 9% to 9.5% were seen once. Germline values: CDR1 LGHDT, CDR2 YNNKEL (reference sequence). This CDR3 spans 11 amino acids. V trimming: 6 bases; J trimming: 10 bases; junction bases outside the gene matches: 2. The data are from a study of human T cells and chemical hapten exposure. Time point meaning: patch test 3, about 24 weeks after DPC sensitization. Specified treatment: therapeutic diphenylcyclopropenone sensitization with weekly scalp DPC. The authors' total RNA extraction used unfractionated whole blood. Study results and caveats: A positive correlation with patch test score was shown by PT1 expanded TCR counts.

The rearrangement uses TRBV3-1 and TRBJ2-1; 8 nucleotides align to TRBD2. The sequencing here drew on whole blood, taken in connection with sensitization to the hapten diphenylcyclopropenone (DPC). The clonotype comes from a man aged 45-65 years with alopecia areata. Some clones in this sample may be carry-over from other donors' samples. The CDR3 nucleotides are TGTGCCAGCAGAAGACTAGCGGAGCAGTTCTTC. Translation: CASRRLAEQFF.